Each of the 20 T cell receptor beta chains below was sequenced from the same sample in a study of early T cells in non-severe SARS-CoV-2 infection. TCRdb re-analysed the 5' RACE reads in MiXCR, keeping a single row per CDR3 protein. Here the sample spans roughly 81,000 distinct CDR3 sequences, roughly 6% being singletons. Specimen: whole blood. These TCRs come from an adult who was a healthcare worker with PCR-confirmed SARS-CoV-2 infection or an uninfected control (not recorded which).

This clonotype was counted many times. The V gene is TRBV14, the J gene TRBJ2-1; unclear D gene. This CDR3 contains 15 residues. CDR1 and CDR2 from the germline V gene are SGHDN and FVKESK. Between the trimmed V and J ends, which lost 4 bases and 3 bases, there was a span of 13 bases. The CDR3 sequence: CASSRNPGFYNEQFF. The CDR3 DNA follows: TGTGCCAGCAGCCGAAACCCAGGTTTCTACAATGAGCAGTTCTTC.

The chain combines TRBV5-5 with TRBJ1-2, with 8 bases lining up with TRBD1. The CDR3 runs 16 residues. The V and J ends lost 4 bases and 6 bases, in that order; junction bases with no gene match: 14. In germline, CDR1 is SGHKS, CDR2 YYEKEE (reference sequence). This chain's CDR3 is CASSTEYFDRGHGYTF. For the CDR3, the DNA is TGTGCCAGCAGCACTGAATATTTTGACAGGGGACATGGCTACACCTTC.

The sample holds a few counts of this clonotype. This chain links TRBV24-1 with TRBJ1-1, with 7 bases aligning to TRBD1. The germline CDR1 and CDR2 sequences are KGHDR and SFDVKD. V shed 7 bases and J 3 bases; nucleotides not matched to a gene: 1. The CDR3 length is 12 residues. The CDR3 DNA follows: TGTGCCACCAGAGACAGGGACACTGAAGCTTTCTTT. Its translation: CATRDRDTEAFF.

This clonotype appeared a few times. J is TRBJ1-1 and V is TRBV30; D unclear. Germline lookup yields CDR1 GTSNPN and CDR2 SVGIG (reference sequence). V lost 4 bases and J lost 1, with 7 bases in between. CDR3 length equals 12 residues. CDR3 sequence (DNA): TGTGCCTGGAACACGGAGAACACTGAAGCTTTCTTT. Its translation is CAWNTENTEAFF. Supplemented by reference TRBV30 and TRBJ1-1, the full variable domain reads SQTIHQWPATLVQPVGSPLSLECTVEGTSNPNLYWYRQAAGRGLQLLFYSVGIGQISSEVPQNLSASRPQDRQFILSSKKLLLSDSGFYLCAWNTENTEAFFGQGTRLTVV.

Only a few counts were recorded for this clonotype. V is TRBV9 and J is TRBJ1-1, with D maybe TRBD1 (5 bases). Germline values: CDR1 SGDLS, CDR2 YYNGEE. V was trimmed by 3 bases and J by 0 bases, leaving 12 bases between them. There are 15 residues in the CDR3. This CDR3 is CASSEPTAMNTEAFF. For the CDR3, the DNA is TGTGCCAGCAGCGAACCGACAGCCATGAACACTGAAGCTTTCTTT.

This rearrangement joins TRBV7-2 to TRBJ2-7; TRBD2 agrees at 11 bases. Looked up from germline, CDR1 is SGHTA and CDR2 is FQGNSA. This CDR3 spans 15 amino acids. V trimming: 1 base; J trimming: 4 bases; junction bases outside the gene matches: 3. This chain's CDR3 is CASSLVLAGAYEQYF. The CDR3 coding sequence is TGTGCCAGCAGCTTAGTACTAGCGGGAGCATACGAGCAGTACTTC. The whole variable domain, filled in from reference TRBV7-2 and TRBJ2-7, reads GAGVSQSPSNKVTEKGKDVELRCDPISGHTALYWYRQSLGQGLEFLIYFQGNSAPDKSGLPSDRFSAERTGGSVSTLTIQRTQQEDSAVYLCASSLVLAGAYEQYFGPGTRLTVT.

The chain carries TRBV2 and TRBJ2-7; TRBD2 matches 12 bases. V was clipped by 7 bases and J by 5 bases; unmatched bases: 9. This CDR3 spans 15 amino acids. Germline loops: CDR1 SNHLY, CDR2 FYNNEI. The CDR3 spells CASKKQTSGSHEQYF. CDR3 DNA sequence: TGTGCCAGCAAGAAACAGACTAGCGGGAGCCACGAGCAGTACTTC.

V is TRBV12-3 or TRBV12-4 and J is TRBJ2-5, with D uncertain. The CDR3 covers 14 residues. Trimming shortened V by 5 bases and J by 0 bases, and 10 bases separated the two germline ends. The CDR3 loop is CASSGDTYQETQYF. The CDR3 nucleotides are TGTGCCAGCAGTGGCGATACATACCAAGAGACCCAGTACTTC.

This clonotype was counted ten times or more. The chain is built from TRBV30 and TRBJ2-3; 7 positions match TRBD1. Losses at the gene ends were 5 bases for V and 0 bases for J; bases not matched to a gene: 14. The CDR3 extends over 17 amino acids. Germline V CDR1 and CDR2: GTSNPN, SVGIG (reference sequence). The CDR3 sequence: CAWYRPGTASSTDTQYF. The CDR3 region has the DNA TGTGCCTGGTACCGGCCAGGGACAGCTTCTAGCACAGATACGCAGTATTTT. The full variable domain, with the rest looked up from reference TRBV30 and TRBJ2-3, is SQTIHQWPATLVQPVGSPLSLECTVEGTSNPNLYWYRQAAGRGLQLLFYSVGIGQISSEVPQNLSASRPQDRQFILSSKKLLLSDSGFYLCAWYRPGTASSTDTQYFGPGTRLTVL.

There are many counts of this clonotype. The genes are TRBV20-1 and TRBJ1-4, with 7 bases aligning to TRBD1. This CDR3 has 14 residues. Germline V gene lookup returns CDR1 DFQATT and CDR2 SNEGSKA (reference sequence). The V gene end was trimmed by 4 bases and the J gene end by 10 bases; junction bases not matched to a gene: 12. The CDR3 reads CSANQPAGGGKLFF. CDR3 nucleotide sequence: TGCAGTGCTAACCAGCCCGCAGGGGGAGGAAAACTGTTTTTT.

At least ten counts were recorded for this clonotype. CDR3 loop: CASSRASAGSEKLFF. DNA for the CDR3: TGTGCCAGCAGTCGGGCGTCAGCGGGCTCTGAAAAACTGTTTTTT. This rearrangement joins TRBV6-2 or TRBV6-3 to TRBJ1-4; D is ambiguous. The V gene lost 5 bases and the J gene lost 7 bases, with 17 bases spanning the gap. The CDR3 length is 15 residues. CDR1 and CDR2 (germline): MNHEY, SVGEGT.

This clonotype showed up just a few times. This CDR3 is CSALTGTKKTEAFF. CDR3 coding DNA: TGCAGTGCGCTAACCGGGACGAAGAAGACTGAAGCTTTCTTT. The chain carries TRBV20-1 and TRBJ1-1, with a weak D call TRBD1 (5 bases). Trimming removed 6 bases at V and 5 bases at J, with 19 bases between. Germline CDR1 DFQATT, CDR2 SNEGSKA (reference sequence). The CDR3 is 14 amino acids.

There are many counts of this clonotype. This sequence joins TRBV12-3 or TRBV12-4 and TRBJ2-6; tentative D call: TRBD2 (5 bases). V lost 7 bases and J 0 bases, leaving 16 bases between the germline ends. The CDR3 has 17 amino acids. The CDR3 DNA reads TGTGCCAGCATCGGACGGACTCTTAGCTCTGGGGCCAACGTCCTGACTTTC. This encodes CASIGRTLSSGANVLTF.

V gene TRBV11-2 combines with J gene TRBJ2-3; weak D call: TRBD1 (6 bases). Trimming removed 5 bases from V and 2 bases from J, with 17 bases in between. Per the germline V gene, CDR1 is SGHAT and CDR2 is FQNNGV. The CDR3 totals 16 residues. The CDR3 reads CASSLPRTANTDTQYF. CDR3 nucleotide sequence: TGTGCCAGCAGCCTCCCCCGGACAGCCAACACAGATACGCAGTATTTT.

This clonotype appeared many times. Its ends do not fully match the called genes, so a read error is possible. The chain employs TRBV12-5 and TRBJ1-2; D is perhaps TRBD1 (6 bases). CDR3 length: 11 residues. Germline CDR1 is LGHNT and CDR2 is FRNRAP. Here the CDR3 DNA reads TGTGCTAGTGGGACCTTTAATGACAGGTCCTTC. This encodes CASGTFNDRSF.

This clonotype turned up a few times. V gene TRBV20-1 combines with J gene TRBJ2-3; 7 nucleotides agree with TRBD2. Per germline, CDR1 DFQATT and CDR2 SNEGSKA (reference sequence). The CDR3 is made up of 14 amino acids. The CDR3 bases are TGCAGCGCCGCGGGAGCGGGGCGGGCAGATACGCAGTATTTT. Amino acids: CSAAGAGRADTQYF.

This clonotype was seen many times. The V call is TRBV4-2, the J call TRBJ2-3; TRBD2 is a possible D gene (5 bases). The germline gives CDR1 LGHNA, CDR2 YNFKEQ. V was pared by 1 base and J by 3 bases, with 17 bases between. The length of the CDR3 is 17 residues. CDR3 protein: CASSQGPRATGTDTQYF. The CDR3 DNA reads TGTGCCAGCAGCCAAGGTCCGCGGGCAACCGGGACAGATACGCAGTATTTT.

This clonotype was picked up a small number of times. The chain recombines TRBV7-2 with TRBJ2-3, with a possible D match to TRBD2 (5 bases). The CDR3 is 16 residues long. CDR1 and CDR2 (germline): SGHTA, FQGNSA. With 1 base removed from V and 4 bases from J, the gap between germline ends came to 15 bases. The CDR3 sequence: CASSLVRAQKPDTQYF. CDR3 DNA sequence: TGTGCCAGCAGCTTAGTGCGGGCCCAGAAACCAGATACGCAGTATTTT. Full variable domain (remainder filled in from reference TRBV7-2 and TRBJ2-3): GAGVSQSPSNKVTEKGKDVELRCDPISGHTALYWYRQSLGQGLEFLIYFQGNSAPDKSGLPSDRFSAERTGGSVSTLTIQRTQQEDSAVYLCASSLVRAQKPDTQYFGPGTRLTVL.

This clonotype was picked up many times. The chain employs TRBV28 and TRBJ1-5, with D maybe TRBD1 (6 bases). The CDR3 covers 14 residues. V gave up 6 bases and J gave up 3 bases, with 12 bases separating them. Germline V gives CDR1 MDHEN, CDR2 SYDVKM. The DNA for the CDR3 is TGTGCCAGCAGATCGGACAGTTTCAATCAGCCCCAGCATTTT. It translates to CASRSDSFNQPQHF.

This clonotype was found a few times. The chain combines TRBV19 with TRBJ1-5; D is perhaps TRBD1 (6 bases). The germline gives CDR1 LNHDA, CDR2 SQIVND (reference sequence). V lost 4 bases to trimming and J lost 3 bases, with 19 bases between them. The CDR3 totals 17 residues. Here the CDR3 DNA reads TGTGCCAGTAGTAAGGGAGAGGACAGTCGGTTCAATCAGCCCCAGCATTTT. As protein: CASSKGEDSRFNQPQHF.